These 3 T cell receptor beta chains originate from one sample sequenced in a study of control samples from healthy donors and cancer patients. Sequencing was performed with immunoSEQ multiplex PCR; in TCRdb, only in-frame clones are kept and a portion is missing. The sample lists 95,000 to 130,000 clones, 88% occurring once. The specimen was blood. The receptor set was obtained from a woman aged 70 to 79 in good health.

The chain uses TRBV29-1 and TRBJ2-2, with 8 nucleotides matching TRBD2. This CDR3 has 14 residues. Germline V gene lookup returns CDR1 SQVTM and CDR2 ANQGSEA. Trimming cost V 4 bases and J 1 base; bases outside gene matches: 2. In DNA, the CDR3 is TGCAGCGTTGGGACTAGCTTGAACACCGGGGAGCTGTTTTTT. This sequence encodes CSVGTSLNTGELFF.

V and J are TRBV6-5 and TRBJ2-7; D possibly uses TRBD1 or TRBD2 (5 bases each). With 5 bases removed from V and 4 bases from J, the gap between germline ends came to 15 bases. Germline lookup yields CDR1 MNHEY and CDR2 SVGAGI. This CDR3 has 14 amino acids. Here the CDR3 DNA reads TGTGCCAGCAGTAAGAAGCCCTGGGGGTACGAGCAGTACTTC. It yields the protein CASSKKPWGYEQYF.

This chain joins TRBV6-6 and TRBJ2-1; D may correspond to TRBD1 or TRBD2 (5 bases each). CDR1 and CDR2 (germline): MNHNY, SVGAGI (reference sequence). The CDR3 spans 15 residues. With 2 bases removed from V and 1 base from J, the gap between germline ends came to 9 bases. The CDR3 here is CASSYRDGSYNEQFF. The CDR3 nucleotides are TGTGCCAGCAGTTACAGGGACGGTTCCTACAATGAGCAGTTCTTC.